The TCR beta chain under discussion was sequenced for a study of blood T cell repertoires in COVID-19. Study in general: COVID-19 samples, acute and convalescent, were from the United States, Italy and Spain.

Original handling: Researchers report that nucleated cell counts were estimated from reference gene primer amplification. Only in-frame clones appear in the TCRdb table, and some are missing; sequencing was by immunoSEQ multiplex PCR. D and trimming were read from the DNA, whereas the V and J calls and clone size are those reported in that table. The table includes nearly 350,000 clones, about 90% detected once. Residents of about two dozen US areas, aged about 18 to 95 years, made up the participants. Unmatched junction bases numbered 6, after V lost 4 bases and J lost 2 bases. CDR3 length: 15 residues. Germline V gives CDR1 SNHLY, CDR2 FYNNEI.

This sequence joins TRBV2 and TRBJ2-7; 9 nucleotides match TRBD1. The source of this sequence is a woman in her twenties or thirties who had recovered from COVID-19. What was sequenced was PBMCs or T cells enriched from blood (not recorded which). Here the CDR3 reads CASSGRDRVPYEQYF. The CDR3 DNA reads TGTGCCAGCAGTGGGCGGGACAGGGTTCCCTACGAGCAGTACTTC.